One sample yielded the 25 T cell receptor beta chains listed below, sequenced in a study of human T cells and chemical hapten exposure. Documented time point: patch test 3, about 24 weeks after DPC sensitization. Stated treatment: therapeutic diphenylcyclopropenone sensitization with weekly scalp DPC. A single record per CDR3 protein comes from TCRdb applying MiXCR to the RACE reads. The sample lists about 170,000 distinct CDR3 sequences, 28% seen once, with around 2.3% in the top ten. Sequenced here: whole blood, sampled in connection with sensitization to the hapten diphenylcyclopropenone (DPC). The receptors stem from a woman aged 18-29 years with alopecia areata. Some clones in this sample may be carry-over from other donors' samples.

This clonotype was seen many times. The rearrangement joins TRBV5-8 to TRBJ1-1; possible D gene TRBD1, 6 bases. The germline V and J ends were trimmed by 5 bases and 2 bases, with 16 bases remaining between them. Germline lookup yields CDR1 SGHTS and CDR2 YDEGEE. The CDR3 runs 15 residues. CDR3 DNA: TGTGCCAGCAGGAGAGGGGGGACCTACAACACTGAAGCTTTCTTT. Amino acid sequence: CASRRGGTYNTEAFF.

This clonotype was counted between two and nine times. The chain joins TRBV9 to TRBJ1-4; D is unclear. The CDR3 runs to 14 residues. With 2 bases removed from V and 6 bases from J, the gap between germline ends came to 11 bases. CDR1 and CDR2 (germline): SGDLS, YYNGEE. The CDR3 region has the DNA TGTGCCAGCAGCGTGAGGGTGAGGGATGAAAAACTGTTTTTT. As protein: CASSVRVRDEKLFF. The complete variable domain, with remaining parts taken from reference TRBV9 and TRBJ1-4, reads DSGVTQTPKHLITATGQRVTLRCSPRSGDLSVYWYQQSLDQGLQFLIQYYNGEERAKGNILERFSAQQFPDLHSELNLSSLELGDSALYFCASSVRVRDEKLFFGSGTQLSVL.

V and J are TRBV2 and TRBJ2-5, with 12 bases identical to TRBD1. The length of the CDR3 is 15 residues. Looked up from germline, CDR1 is SNHLY and CDR2 is FYNNEI. V gave up 4 bases and J gave up 4 bases; unmatched junction bases: 4. This CDR3 is CASSGDRGRGETQYF. CDR3 bases: TGTGCCAGCAGTGGGGACAGGGGGCGTGGAGAGACCCAGTACTTC.

The V call is TRBV18, the J call TRBJ1-2, with 9 bases matching TRBD1. This CDR3 spans 15 amino acids. Germline V CDR1 and CDR2: KGHSH, LQKENI. V trimming: 6 bases; J trimming: 6 bases; junction bases outside the gene matches: 11. The CDR3 DNA follows: TGTGCCAGCTCCCCCCCGGGACAGGGCGTCGATGGCTACACCTTC. This encodes CASSPPGQGVDGYTF.

The V gene is TRBV6-2 or TRBV6-3, the J gene TRBJ1-1; no firm D call. The germline V and J ends were trimmed by 2 bases and 6 bases, with 7 bases remaining between them. The CDR3 runs to 12 residues. CDR1 is MNHEY and CDR2 is SVGEGT in the germline V gene. The CDR3 bases are TGTGCCAGCAGTTACGGGTTTGCTGAAGCTTTCTTT. Residues: CASSYGFAEAFF.

Only a few counts were recorded for this clonotype. The V and J genes are TRBV9 and TRBJ1-5, with 7 bases matching TRBD1. Trimming cost V 2 bases and J 6 bases; bases outside gene matches: 2. Germline V gene data show CDR1 as SGDLS and CDR2 as YYNGEE. The CDR3 covers 13 residues. This CDR3 reads CASSVEGAQPQHF. In DNA form, the CDR3 reads TGTGCCAGCAGCGTGGAGGGGGCTCAGCCCCAGCATTTT. Based on the CDR3 plus reference TRBV9 and TRBJ1-5, the full variable domain is DSGVTQTPKHLITATGQRVTLRCSPRSGDLSVYWYQQSLDQGLQFLIQYYNGEERAKGNILERFSAQQFPDLHSELNLSSLELGDSALYFCASSVEGAQPQHFGDGTRLSIL.

The chain has TRBV20-1 and TRBJ1-1; tentatively, D is TRBD1 (5 bases). V shed 4 bases and J shed 7 bases, with 13 bases lying between them. The germline V gene has CDR1 DFQATT and CDR2 SNEGSKA (reference sequence). This CDR3 has 12 amino acids. The CDR3 spells CSAKMMTVEAFF. CDR3 DNA: TGCAGTGCTAAAATGATGACAGTTGAAGCTTTCTTT.

As to this clonotype: The junction does not match germline at one end; this may be a read error. The chain employs TRBV20-1 and TRBJ2-7, with 7 bases lining up with TRBD1. This CDR3 spans 15 amino acids. From germline, CDR1 is DFQATT and CDR2 SNEGSKA (reference sequence). For the CDR3, the DNA is TGCAATGCTAGAGGGCAGGACAGGTACTCCTACGAGCAGTACTTC. Its translation is CNARGQDRYSYEQYF.

For this clonotype: The junction departs from germline at one end; a sequencing error may be responsible. This chain joins TRBV7-7 and TRBJ2-2; TRBD1 might be the D (5 bases). The germline V gene has CDR1 SSHAT and CDR2 FNYEAQ (reference sequence). The CDR3 runs to 13 residues. The chain's CDR3 is CASSLRQTGELFF. Written as DNA, the CDR3 is TGTGCTAGCAGCTTACGACAGACCGGGGAGCTGTTTTTT.

The chain uses TRBV7-3 and TRBJ2-1, with 7 bases identical to TRBD1. J was trimmed by 6 bases and V by 5 bases; bases with no gene match: 10. Germline V lookup: CDR1 SGHTA, CDR2 FQGTGA. This CDR3 has 15 residues. In DNA form, the CDR3 reads TGTGCCAGCAGCCCAGGACAGGACCGAACCAATGAGCAGTTCTTC. Protein product: CASSPGQDRTNEQFF. Filled out from reference TRBV7-3 and TRBJ2-1, the complete variable domain reads GAGVSQTPSNKVTEKGKYVELRCDPISGHTALYWYRQSLGQGPEFLIYFQGTGAADDSGLPNDRFFAVRPEGSVSTLKIQRTERGDSAVYLCASSPGQDRTNEQFFGPGTRLTVL.

The chain employs TRBV6-2 or TRBV6-3 and TRBJ1-5; 9 bases are a match to TRBD1. The V and J ends lost 8 bases and 9 bases, in that order; junction bases with no gene match: 11. This CDR3 has 14 amino acids. Germline-derived CDR1 and CDR2 are MNHEY and SVGEGT. For the CDR3, the DNA is TGTGCCAGCGGGACAGGGATAATTCAAGGGCCCCAGCATTTT. It is translated as CASGTGIIQGPQHF.

This clonotype was detected a few times. The rearrangement uses TRBV6-2 or TRBV6-3 and TRBJ1-1; possible D gene TRBD1, 5 bases. The V end was cut by 8 bases, the J end by 6 bases, with 16 bases between. In germline, CDR1 is MNHEY, CDR2 SVGEGT. CDR3 size: 13 residues. The CDR3 spells CASRIGGRPEAFF. The CDR3 DNA sequence: TGTGCCAGCCGAATCGGGGGTAGGCCTGAAGCTTTCTTT.

This clonotype was counted only a few times. This rearrangement joins TRBV12-3 or TRBV12-4 to TRBJ2-5, with 8 bases matching TRBD1. Losses at the gene ends were 5 bases for V and 5 bases for J; bases not matched to a gene: 7. The CDR3 length is 14 residues. The CDR3 protein is CASSATGVGETQYF. CDR3 bases: TGTGCCAGCAGTGCGACAGGGGTTGGGGAGACCCAGTACTTC.

The rearrangement joins TRBV29-1 to TRBJ2-2; D is unresolved. The CDR3 has 11 amino acids. CDR1 and CDR2 from the germline V gene are SQVTM and ANQGSEA. V lost 7 bases and J lost 6, with 9 bases in between. The CDR3 spells CSASWAGELFF. The DNA of the CDR3 is TGCAGCGCCAGCTGGGCCGGGGAGCTGTTTTTT.

The chain combines TRBV27 with TRBJ2-6; D ambiguous. The V end was cut by 4 bases, the J end by 0 bases, with 10 bases between. Germline V lookup: CDR1 MNHEY, CDR2 SMNVEV (reference sequence). The CDR3 extends over 16 amino acids. The CDR3 region is CASSSIGPSGANVLTF. The CDR3 coding sequence is TGTGCCAGCAGTTCTATAGGGCCCTCTGGGGCCAACGTCCTGACTTTC.

This clonotype was seen a few times. The chain links TRBV29-1 to TRBJ2-7, with 9 nucleotides matching TRBD1. Germline values: CDR1 SQVTM, CDR2 ANQGSEA. With V trimmed by 4 bases and J by 3 bases, 10 bases remained unmatched. This CDR3 has 15 amino acids. The CDR3 sequence: CSVATRRDRDYEQYF. The CDR3 DNA follows: TGCAGCGTTGCCACCCGCCGGGACAGGGACTACGAGCAGTACTTC.

The CDR3 is CASSYLARTEAFF. CDR3 DNA: TGTGCCAGCAGTTACCTGGCGCGGACTGAAGCTTTCTTT. The chain uses TRBV6-5 and TRBJ1-1, with D hard to call. Germline V gives CDR1 MNHEY, CDR2 SVGAGI. This CDR3 region has 13 residues. The V and J ends lost 2 bases and 5 bases respectively, with 9 bases between them.

This clonotype was found a few times. V gene TRBV4-1 combines with J gene TRBJ2-2; 8 nucleotides match TRBD2. CDR3 length equals 18 residues. Per germline, CDR1 MGHRA and CDR2 YSYEKL. The junction had 16 bases not matched to a gene; V was cut back by 4 bases and J by 6 bases. The CDR3 spells CASSLSFLAGSLPGELFF. The CDR3 DNA reads TGCGCCAGCAGCCTAAGCTTCTTAGCGGGGAGTCTCCCCGGGGAGCTGTTTTTT.

This sequence joins TRBV28 and TRBJ1-1; TRBD1 is a possible D gene (5 bases). Germline CDR1 MDHEN, CDR2 SYDVKM. Trimming left V 6 bases short and J 8 bases short, with 10 bases between. The CDR3 length is 11 residues. The CDR3 nucleotides read TGTGCCAGCAGAAGGGGTCCGGAAGCTTTCTTT. It yields the protein CASRRGPEAFF.

The CDR3 spells CASLSGRARGAGELFF. As DNA, the CDR3 is TGTGCCAGCCTAAGCGGGAGGGCCCGAGGGGCCGGGGAGCTGTTTTTT. This sequence joins TRBV2 and TRBJ2-2; TRBD2 matches at 10 bases. The CDR3 totals 16 residues. CDR1 is SNHLY, CDR2 FYNNEI, per germline. The V and J ends lost 8 bases and 6 bases, in that order; junction bases with no gene match: 12.

This clonotype came up many times. The chain couples TRBV20-1 to TRBJ1-1, with 12 bases matching TRBD1. V trimming: 6 bases; J trimming: 6 bases; junction bases outside the gene matches: 5. CDR3 size: 13 residues. Germline lookup yields CDR1 DFQATT and CDR2 SNEGSKA (reference sequence). DNA for the CDR3: TGCAGTGCCCCATGGGACAGGGGGCCTGAAGCTTTCTTT. Protein: CSAPWDRGPEAFF.

The V call is TRBV4-1, the J call TRBJ2-7; tentative D call: TRBD2 (7 bases). The CDR3 runs 14 residues. V was trimmed by 4 bases and J by 6 bases, leaving 16 bases between them. In germline, CDR1 is MGHRA, CDR2 YSYEKL. The CDR3 bases are TGCGCCAGCAGCCGCGCGGGGGAGGGGGGCGAGCAGTACTTC. Protein product: CASSRAGEGGEQYF.

This clonotype was seen a few times. The chain links TRBV7-3 to TRBJ2-1; D uncertain. The length of the CDR3 is 15 residues. V was shortened by 4 bases and J by 0 bases, with 10 bases between the two germline ends. Germline V lookup: CDR1 SGHTA, CDR2 FQGTGA. CDR3 loop: CASSSQVASYNEQFF. DNA of the CDR3: TGTGCCAGCAGCTCTCAGGTAGCCTCCTACAATGAGCAGTTCTTC.

The V and J genes are TRBV9 and TRBJ2-7; TRBD1 matches at 10 bases. The CDR3 has 16 residues. The V and J ends lost 2 bases and 7 bases, in that order; junction bases with no gene match: 12. Germline V lookup: CDR1 SGDLS, CDR2 YYNGEE. Here the CDR3 DNA reads TGTGCCAGCAGCGTTACCGGGACAGGGGCTCCCTGGGAGCAGTACTTC. The encoded protein is CASSVTGTGAPWEQYF. The whole variable domain, filled in from reference TRBV9 and TRBJ2-7, reads DSGVTQTPKHLITATGQRVTLRCSPRSGDLSVYWYQQSLDQGLQFLIQYYNGEERAKGNILERFSAQQFPDLHSELNLSSLELGDSALYFCASSVTGTGAPWEQYFGPGTRLTVT.

This clonotype has more than one count but fewer than ten. This chain connects TRBV4-2 to TRBJ2-7; possibly TRBD1 or TRBD2 for D (5 bases each). Between the trimmed V and J ends, which lost 4 bases and 3 bases, there was a span of 13 bases. The CDR3 sequence is 14 residues long. Germline V gene lookup returns CDR1 LGHNA and CDR2 YNFKEQ. CDR3 nucleotide sequence: TGTGCCAGCAGCCCCCGGGGCAAACTCTACGAGCAGTACTTC. Its translation is CASSPRGKLYEQYF.